The clone carrying this T cell receptor (beta chain) has more than one count but fewer than ten. Its cognate antigen is unknown. This specimen belongs to a study of OX40 agonist ivuxolimab in advanced cancers. Whole-study context: Partial responses occurred in three patients (one hepatocellular carcinoma, two cutaneous melanoma).

The sampling schedule covered blood at baseline, cycle 4 day 1, and cycle 7 day 1. Findings of the study overall: At 0.1 to 3.0 mg/kg and by week 6, clonal expansion occurred in CD4+ and CD8+ blood T cells.

The CDR3 has 15 residues. Trimming removed 4 bases from V and 8 bases from J; junction bases left unmatched: 10. Germline V gene data show CDR1 as SGDLS and CDR2 as YYNGEE. Produced via immunoSEQ multiplex PCR; TCRdb's table is partial and in-frame only. This sample carries about 96,000 clones, about 90% of them seen once, and the ten largest clones take about 1.5%. Here the sequenced sample was CD4+ or CD8+ T cells sorted from blood, taken in a trial of the OX40 agonist ivuxolimab. The chain combines TRBV9 with TRBJ2-1; the match to TRBD2 covers 9 bases. The TCR was taken from an adult with an advanced solid tumor such as melanoma, head and neck, liver or kidney cancer. The CDR3 region is CASSPLSSGSDEQFF. Here the CDR3 DNA reads TGTGCCAGCAGCCCCCTTAGTAGCGGGAGTGATGAGCAGTTCTTC. The full variable domain, completed using reference TRBV9 and TRBJ2-1, is DSGVTQTPKHLITATGQRVTLRCSPRSGDLSVYWYQQSLDQGLQFLIQYYNGEERAKGNILERFSAQQFPDLHSELNLSSLELGDSALYFCASSPLSSGSDEQFFGPGTRLTVL.